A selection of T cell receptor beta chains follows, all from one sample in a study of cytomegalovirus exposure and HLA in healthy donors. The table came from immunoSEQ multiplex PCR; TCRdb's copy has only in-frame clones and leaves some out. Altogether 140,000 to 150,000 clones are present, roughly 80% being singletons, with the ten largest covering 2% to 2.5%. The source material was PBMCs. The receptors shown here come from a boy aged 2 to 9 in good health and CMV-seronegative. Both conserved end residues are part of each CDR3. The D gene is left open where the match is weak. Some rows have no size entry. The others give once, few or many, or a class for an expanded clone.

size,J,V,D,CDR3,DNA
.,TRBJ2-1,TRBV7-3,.,CASSPHPTMSVRVEQFF,TGTGCCAGCAGCCCTCACCCAACAATGAGCGTCCGAGTGGAGCAGTTCTTC
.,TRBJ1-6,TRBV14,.,CASSQDHPPYNSPLHF,TGTGCCAGCAGCCAAGATCATCCCCCCTATAATTCACCCCTCCACTTT
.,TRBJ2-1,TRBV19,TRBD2,CASSPPRLAGENEQFF,TGTGCCAGTAGTCCGCCCCGGCTAGCGGGAGAAAATGAGCAGTTCTTC
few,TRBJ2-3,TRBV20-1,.,CSAKIADTQYF,TGCAGTGCTAAGATAGCTGATACGCAGTATTTT
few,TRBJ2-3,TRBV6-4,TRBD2,CASSERTSGLDTQYF,TGTGCCAGCAGTGAACGGACTAGCGGCCTAGATACGCAGTATTTT
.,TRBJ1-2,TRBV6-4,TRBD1,CASSDSYRGTADGYTF,TGTGCCAGCAGTGACTCTTACCGGGGGACAGCGGATGGCTACACCTTC
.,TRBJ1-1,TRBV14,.,CASSQDRTVTGGFF,TGTGCCAGCAGCCAAGACAGGACAGTCACTGGGGGTTTCTTT
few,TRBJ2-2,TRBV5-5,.,CASSTGQRPTRGELFF,TGTGCCAGCAGCACCGGACAGCGACCAACTAGAGGGGAGCTGTTTTTT
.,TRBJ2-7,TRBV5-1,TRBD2,CASSHAAGGNYEQYF,TGCGCCAGCAGCCACGCTGCGGGGGGGAACTACGAGCAGTACTTC
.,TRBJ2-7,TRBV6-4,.,CASSDSKLGYEQYF,TGTGCCAGCAGTGACAGCAAGCTCGGGTACGAGCAGTACTTC
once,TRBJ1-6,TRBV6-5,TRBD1,CASSSGTGLSPLHF,TGTGCCAGCAGTTCCGGGACAGGGTTGTCACCCCTCCACTTT
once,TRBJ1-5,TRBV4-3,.,CASSQTRNQPQHF,TGCGCCAGCAGCCAAACCAGGAATCAGCCCCAGCATTTT
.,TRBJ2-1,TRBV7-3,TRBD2,CASSLLTPTSGKVYEQFF,TGTGCCAGCAGCTTACTAACACCGACTAGCGGGAAGGTCTATGAGCAGTTCTTC
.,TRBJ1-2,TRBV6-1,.,CASSSRGRSNYGYTF,TGTGCCAGCAGTTCGCGAGGGCGGTCCAACTATGGCTACACCTTC
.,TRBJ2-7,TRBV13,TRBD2,CASSPAERGGREQYF,TGTGCCAGCAGCCCCGCGGAGCGGGGGGGCCGCGAGCAGTACTTC
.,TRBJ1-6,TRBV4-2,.,CASSQDPSGQGSPLHF,TGTGCCAGCAGCCAAGATCCTTCGGGTCAGGGTTCACCCCTCCACTTT